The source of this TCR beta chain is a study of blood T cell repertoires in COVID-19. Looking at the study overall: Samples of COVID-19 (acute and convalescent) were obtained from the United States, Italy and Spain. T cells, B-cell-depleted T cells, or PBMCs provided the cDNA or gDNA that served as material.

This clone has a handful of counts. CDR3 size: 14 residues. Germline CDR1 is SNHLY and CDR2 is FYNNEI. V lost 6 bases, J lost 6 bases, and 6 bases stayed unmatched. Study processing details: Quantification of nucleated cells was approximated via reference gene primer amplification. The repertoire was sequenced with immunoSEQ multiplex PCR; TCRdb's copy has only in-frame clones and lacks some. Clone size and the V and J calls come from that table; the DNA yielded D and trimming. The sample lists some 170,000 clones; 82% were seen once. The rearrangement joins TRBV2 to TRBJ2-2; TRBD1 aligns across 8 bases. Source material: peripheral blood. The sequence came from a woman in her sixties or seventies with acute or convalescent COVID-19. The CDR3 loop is CASSPDRGPGELFF. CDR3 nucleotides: TGTGCCAGCAGCCCAGACAGGGGTCCCGGGGAGCTGTTTTTT.